The 29 T cell receptor beta chains below all came from one sample that was sequenced in a study of untreated major depressive disorder. Some clones are missing from TCRdb's copy, which holds only in-frame ones; the method was immunoSEQ multiplex PCR. The data contain 20,000 to 25,000 clones, 85% to 95% of them singletons. The sequenced sample was CD4+ T cells from PBMCs. The receptors originated from a man aged 25 to 45 in good health.

V usage is TRBV10-3 and J usage is TRBJ2-7; 9 nucleotides match TRBD2. This CDR3 has 15 amino acids. V lost 7 bases to trimming and J lost 2 bases; unmatched junction nucleotides: 9. Germline V gene data show CDR1 as ENHRY and CDR2 as SYGVKD. CDR3 region: CAINDKAGGPYEQYF. The CDR3 coding sequence is TGTGCCATCAATGATAAGGCGGGAGGGCCCTACGAGCAGTACTTC.

The chain uses TRBV6-1 and TRBJ2-4; D is possibly TRBD1 (6 bases). V lost 5 bases and J lost 8, with 7 bases in between. There are 11 residues in the CDR3. The germline V gene has CDR1 MNHNS and CDR2 SASEGT. CDR3 residues: CASSTGHIQYF. The CDR3 DNA sequence: TGTGCCAGCAGTACAGGGCACATTCAGTACTTC.

This clone was seen just once. The J gene is TRBJ2-3, the V gene TRBV7-8; D unclear. The CDR3 sequence is 13 residues long. The V end was cut by 1 base, the J end by 10 bases, with 12 bases between. The germline CDR1 and CDR2 sequences are SGHVS and FQNEAQ. This chain's CDR3 is CASSLGGSPSQYF. For the CDR3, the DNA is TGTGCCAGCAGCTTAGGGGGTTCCCCATCGCAGTATTTT.

The chain has TRBV29-1 and TRBJ1-1; maybe TRBD1 (6 bases). V dropped 7 bases and J dropped 2 bases, with 17 bases sitting between them. Germline CDR1 is SQVTM and CDR2 is ANQGSEA. This CDR3 spans 14 amino acids. CDR3 nucleotides: TGCAGCGCCCTAAGATGGACAGAAAACACTGAAGCTTTCTTT. Its translation is CSALRWTENTEAFF.

The rearrangement joins TRBV5-1 to TRBJ2-7, with TRBD2 matching 12 bases. V trimming: 4 bases; J trimming: 0 bases; junction bases outside the gene matches: 11. This CDR3 is built from 18 residues. CDR1 and CDR2 (germline): SGHRS, YFSETQ. The DNA for the CDR3 is TGCGCCAGCAGCCTTCCCACGACTAGCGGGAGACTCTCCTACGAGCAGTACTTC. It specifies CASSLPTTSGRLSYEQYF.

The chain employs TRBV19 and TRBJ1-2; D unresolved. Germline-derived CDR1 and CDR2 are LNHDA and SQIVND (reference sequence). CDR3 size: 12 residues. Between the trimmed V and J ends, which lost 3 bases and 7 bases, there was a span of 9 bases. CDR3 bases: TGTGCCAGTAGTATTCGGCGCCTTGGCTACACCTTC. It specifies CASSIRRLGYTF.

The chain couples TRBV5-1 to TRBJ1-2; D possibly corresponds to TRBD1 (5 bases). This CDR3 comprises 14 residues. Germline-derived CDR1 and CDR2 are SGHRS and YFSETQ. V was clipped by 0 bases and J by 5 bases, with 11 bases between them. CDR3 sequence reads: CASSLGGTDYGYTF. CDR3 bases: TGCGCCAGCAGCTTGGGCGGGACGGATTATGGCTACACCTTC.

The chain uses TRBV4-2 and TRBJ1-3; D remains ambiguous. CDR1 and CDR2 from the germline V gene are LGHNA and YNFKEQ. V dropped 0 bases and J dropped 0 bases, with 9 bases sitting between them. The CDR3 loop spans 16 amino acids. In DNA form, the CDR3 reads TGTGCCAGCAGCCAAGAGACGGGGTCCTCTGGAAACACCATATATTTT. Residues: CASSQETGSSGNTIYF.

This chain connects TRBV6-5 to TRBJ2-7; weak D call: TRBD1 (5 bases). V lost 3 bases to trimming and J lost 7 bases, with 22 bases between them. Per the germline V gene, CDR1 is MNHEY and CDR2 is SVGAGI. The CDR3 has 16 amino acids. The CDR3 region has the DNA TGTGCCAGCAGTTATCATCCCGGTCAGGGTTTGGGTGAGCAGTACTTC. It encodes CASSYHPGQGLGEQYF.

This clone has a single count. The rearrangement uses TRBV6-5 and TRBJ1-2; possibly TRBD1 for D (6 bases). Per the germline V gene, CDR1 is MNHEY and CDR2 is SVGAGI. The CDR3 spans 16 residues. V lost 2 bases to trimming and J lost 7 bases, with 20 bases between them. CDR3 sequence (DNA): TGTGCCAGCAGTTACACACTCTCGAACAGGGCCGGTGGCTACACCTTC. Translated: CASSYTLSNRAGGYTF.

CDR3 sequence reads: CASSLQSLTGELFF. CDR3 coding DNA: TGTGCCAGCAGCTTGCAGTCTCTCACCGGGGAGCTGTTTTTT. This rearrangement joins TRBV5-6 to TRBJ2-2, with unresolved D. The CDR3 runs 14 residues. The V end was cut by 1 base, the J end by 4 bases, with 8 bases between. CDR1 and CDR2 (germline): SGHDT, YYEEEE.

This chain uses TRBV29-1 with TRBJ1-4; unclear D gene. The germline V gene has CDR1 SQVTM and CDR2 ANQGSEA. The CDR3 extends over 14 amino acids. V was trimmed by 7 bases and J by 0 bases, leaving 12 bases between them. DNA for the CDR3: TGCAGCGCCCTACGCAGTGCAACTAATGAAAAACTGTTTTTT. Its translation is CSALRSATNEKLFF.

This clone occurred once. The chain couples TRBV9 to TRBJ1-2, with D unclear. V was cut by 0 bases and J by 5 bases, with 11 bases left in between. Looked up from germline, CDR1 is SGDLS and CDR2 is YYNGEE. The CDR3 is made up of 14 amino acids. Here the CDR3 reads CASSVDRRGYGYTF. The CDR3, as DNA: TGTGCCAGCAGCGTAGACCGGAGAGGTTATGGCTACACCTTC. The full variable domain, with the rest looked up from reference TRBV9 and TRBJ1-2, is DSGVTQTPKHLITATGQRVTLRCSPRSGDLSVYWYQQSLDQGLQFLIQYYNGEERAKGNILERFSAQQFPDLHSELNLSSLELGDSALYFCASSVDRRGYGYTFGSGTRLTVV.

The chain is built from TRBV4-3 and TRBJ1-2; D is perhaps TRBD1 (6 bases). Trimming left V 2 bases short and J 6 bases short, with 13 bases between. The CDR3 extends over 14 amino acids. The germline V gene encodes CDR1 LGHNA and CDR2 YSLEER. This CDR3 reads CASSQLNRDDGYTF. For the CDR3, the DNA is TGCGCCAGCAGCCAATTGAACAGGGACGATGGCTACACCTTC.

This chain uses TRBV7-9 with TRBJ1-1; TRBD1 matches 9 bases. This CDR3 contains 15 residues. Germline trimming cut 4 bases from V and 3 bases from J; bases unmatched to any gene: 6. Germline CDR1 SEHNR, CDR2 FQNEAQ (reference sequence). In DNA form, the CDR3 reads TGTGCCAGCAGCTATCTGACAGGGGGAGACACTGAAGCTTTCTTT. Its translation: CASSYLTGGDTEAFF.

This rearrangement joins TRBV15 to TRBJ1-1, with D possibly TRBD1 on 5 matching bases. CDR1 is LNHNV, CDR2 YYDKDF, per germline (reference sequence). The V end lost 0 bases, the J end lost 2 bases, and 10 bases lay between the germline ends. The CDR3 length is 15 residues. CDR3 in DNA: TGTGCCACCAGCAGAGATAAGGGGCCTAACACTGAAGCTTTCTTT. Translated: CATSRDKGPNTEAFF.

V usage is TRBV29-1 and J usage is TRBJ2-1; 9 bases fit TRBD2. Germline V gene data show CDR1 as SQVTM and CDR2 as ANQGSEA. V lost 8 bases and J lost 8; bases outside the gene matches: 13. The CDR3 is made up of 14 amino acids. CDR3 sequence (DNA): TGCAGCTCCAAGGTGGGTAGCGGGAGAGATGAGCAGTTCTTC. Translated, it gives CSSKVGSGRDEQFF.

The chain has TRBV14 and TRBJ1-4; maybe TRBD1 (5 bases). V gave up 6 bases and J gave up 8 bases, with 16 bases separating them. This CDR3 comprises 14 residues. In germline, CDR1 is SGHDN, CDR2 FVKESK. The CDR3 DNA is TGTGCCAGCAGTGAGGGGATTTGGAACGAAAAACTGTTTTTT. This encodes CASSEGIWNEKLFF.

This clone was observed a single time. The rearrangement joins TRBV7-2 to TRBJ1-5; D gene unclear. The germline V gene has CDR1 SGHTA and CDR2 FQGNSA. The V gene lost 4 bases and the J gene lost 7 bases, with 17 bases spanning the gap. The CDR3 sequence is 15 residues long. The CDR3 bases are TGTGCCAGCAGCTCAGGACCAGGAGTGGGCCAGCCCCAGCATTTT. Its translation: CASSSGPGVGQPQHF.

This clone was detected only a few times. CDR3 amino acids: CSVGSGYEQYF. DNA of the CDR3: TGCAGCGTTGGGTCGGGCTACGAGCAGTACTTC. The chain recombines TRBV29-1 with TRBJ2-7; D is ambiguous. V was cut by 4 bases and J by 3 bases, with 7 bases left in between. CDR3 length: 11 residues. The germline V gene has CDR1 SQVTM and CDR2 ANQGSEA.

The chain carries TRBV2 and TRBJ1-4; 8 positions agree with TRBD1. J was trimmed by 3 bases and V by 8 bases; bases with no gene match: 8. Germline values: CDR1 SNHLY, CDR2 FYNNEI. The CDR3 contains 15 residues. The CDR3 sequence is CASGGLTGANEKLFF. Written as DNA, the CDR3 is TGTGCCAGCGGTGGACTGACAGGGGCTAATGAAAAACTGTTTTTT.

V and J are TRBV7-9 and TRBJ2-7; D not resolved. Germline V gene data show CDR1 as SEHNR and CDR2 as FQNEAQ (reference sequence). The V gene lost 4 bases and the J gene lost 7 bases, with 14 bases spanning the gap. The CDR3 is made up of 13 amino acids. As DNA, the CDR3 is TGTGCCAGCAGCTGGACGGACCTGGGAGAGCAGTACTTC. Translation: CASSWTDLGEQYF.

The chain uses TRBV19 and TRBJ1-1; tentative D call: TRBD1 (5 bases). Germline V gene sequence: CDR1 LNHDA, CDR2 SQIVND (reference sequence). The CDR3 consists of 15 residues. V was pared by 10 bases and J by 3 bases, with 21 bases between. CDR3 protein: CATSQPAGKDTEAFF. CDR3 sequence (DNA): TGTGCCACCTCCCAACCGGCAGGGAAGGACACTGAAGCTTTCTTT.

The rearrangement links TRBV6-5 to TRBJ1-4; D call uncertain. Germline CDR1 MNHEY, CDR2 SVGAGI. CDR3 length: 13 residues. Trimming pared 5 bases from V and 5 bases from J, leaving 9 bases between. CDR3 residues: CASSRQVNEKLFF. Here the CDR3 DNA reads TGTGCCAGCAGTCGGCAGGTCAATGAAAAACTGTTTTTT.

This chain connects TRBV2 to TRBJ2-1; 12 nucleotides line up with TRBD2. J lost 6 bases, V lost 6 bases, and 9 bases had no gene match. Germline V gene sequence: CDR1 SNHLY, CDR2 FYNNEI. The CDR3 loop spans 16 amino acids. CDR3 nucleotide sequence: TGTGCCAGCAGACGGACTAGCGGGACCTCCCGCAATGAGCAGTTCTTC. This sequence encodes CASRRTSGTSRNEQFF.

The J gene is TRBJ1-2, the V gene TRBV29-1; maybe TRBD1 (5 bases). CDR3 size: 16 residues. The V end was cut by 3 bases, the J end by 8 bases, with 25 bases between. The germline V gene has CDR1 SQVTM and CDR2 ANQGSEA. CDR3 region: CSVDLGVGARGGGYTF. The DNA of the CDR3 is TGCAGCGTTGATCTTGGTGTCGGGGCCCGGGGAGGGGGCTACACCTTC.

This clone was recorded only once. This chain links TRBV5-1 with TRBJ2-7; the D is unclear. CDR3 length equals 14 residues. Germline values: CDR1 SGHRS, CDR2 YFSETQ. V was trimmed by 1 base and J by 4 bases, leaving 12 bases between them. CDR3 protein: CASSLQGQEYEQYF. The CDR3 region has the DNA TGCGCCAGCAGCTTGCAAGGCCAAGAGTACGAGCAGTACTTC. The full variable domain, in which reference TRBV5-1 and TRBJ2-7 provide the parts outside the CDR3, is KAGVTQTPRYLIKTRGQQVTLSCSPISGHRSVSWYQQTPGQGLQFLFEYFSETQRNKGNFPGRFSGRQFSNSRSEMNVSTLELGDSALYLCASSLQGQEYEQYFGPGTRLTVT.

The V and J genes are TRBV2 and TRBJ1-1; possibly TRBD1 for D (5 bases). Germline loops: CDR1 SNHLY, CDR2 FYNNEI. Trimming took 7 bases from V and 1 from J, leaving 22 bases between them. The CDR3 is 17 residues long. Here the CDR3 DNA reads TGTGCCAGCACCTTCGGGGGAGCTACTGCGAAGAACACTGAAGCTTTCTTT. Protein: CASTFGGATAKNTEAFF.

The CDR3 is CASSLAIGAANEQFF. CDR3 DNA sequence: TGTGCCAGCAGCTTAGCGATCGGGGCGGCGAATGAGCAGTTCTTC. This chain joins TRBV7-2 and TRBJ2-1; possibly TRBD1 or TRBD2 for D (5 bases each). The CDR3 loop spans 15 amino acids. Trimming pared 0 bases from V and 7 bases from J, leaving 13 bases between. Germline V CDR1 and CDR2: SGHTA, FQGNSA.